This T cell receptor (beta chain) came from a study of blood T cell repertoires in COVID-19. Study overall: The United States, Italy and Spain were the sources of the acute and convalescent COVID-19 samples. Sample material is recorded as cDNA or gDNA derived from T cells, B-cell-depleted T cells, or PBMCs.

Germline assignment: CDR1 SGHTA and CDR2 FQGNSA. Trimming took 2 bases from V and 3 from J; bases not matched to a gene: 9. The CDR3 is 17 amino acids. Per the original data handling: The authors estimated nucleated cell counts from reference gene primer amplification. Here immunoSEQ multiplex PCR was the method, and the copy in TCRdb shows in-frame clones only, minus some. The V and J calls and clone size were taken over from that table, and D and trimming were inferred from the DNA. Altogether over 70,000 clones are present, less than 90% being singletons, with the ten largest covering roughly a sixth.

This TCR derives from a human donor in a cohort sampled during active COVID-19. Sequenced input: peripheral blood. This chain uses TRBV7-2 with TRBJ2-2; 7 bases map to TRBD1. The CDR3 coding sequence is TGTGCCAGCAGCTTAAGGGGACGGACAGGCTACACCGGGGAGCTGTTTTTT. Encoded protein: CASSLRGRTGYTGELFF.